This T cell receptor (beta chain) was identified during a study of tumor and adjacent non-tumor tissue in lung cancer. Whole-study results and caveats: Significantly higher TCR diversity was found in tumor than normal lung.

As concerns this clonotype: Its matching antigen is unknown.

The library came from three nested PCR rounds adapted from ARM-PCR protocols. TCRdb recomputed calls from the multiplex PCR reads with MiXCR, one row per CDR3 protein. The sample includes under 250,000 distinct CDR3 sequences, less than 80% seen only once; the top ten take 20% to 25%. RNA was extracted from bulk tissue without any cell sorting. Germline CDR1 reads SGHAT; CDR2 reads FQNNGV. This CDR3 has 14 residues. Trimming stripped 9 bases from V and 16 bases from J, with 25 bases between. This receptor was obtained from a man in his fifties or sixties with non-small cell lung cancer. V usage is TRBV11-2 and J usage is TRBJ2-6; D perhaps matches TRBD1 (5 bases). Sample: lung tumor tissue. DNA for the CDR3: TGTGCCAGTAGTCCTATCTCTGGGGCCAGTGTACTGACTTTC. This codes for CASSPISGASVLTF.